This T cell receptor (beta chain) was obtained from a study of CD8+CD57+ T cells in acquired aplastic anemia. In regard to this clonotype: The antigen is not known. This may be a read error, as it is one base from a much larger clone.

Genomic DNA templated the TCR beta VDJ and CDR3 profiling. TCRdb re-derived calls from the reads in MiXCR, one entry per CDR3 protein. The table includes 210,000 or so distinct CDR3 sequences, approximately 51% detected once. The CDR3 spans 15 residues. CDR1 SGHRS and CDR2 YFSETQ come from the germline V gene. CD8+CD57+ cell expansion had been shown by flow cytometry in patients chosen for sequencing. Severe acquired aplastic anemia was the diagnosis recorded for all patients. Patients were untreated when blood was sampled. Study results and limitations: Patients and controls turned out to have 25 to 30 CD8+ CDR3 sequences in common. In CD8+ cells, Simpson's diversity showed no significant difference between patients and controls.

This chain connects TRBV5-1 to TRBJ1-1; a weak D match, TRBD1 (6 bases). This TCR was sampled from a human donor with aplastic anemia. Input material: sorted CD4+, CD8+, or CD8+CD57+ T cells (not recorded which) from PBMCs. The CDR3 DNA sequence: TGCGCCAGCAGCTCAACAGGGTTTTCAAACACTGAAGCTCTCTTT. Its translation: CASSSTGFSNTEALF.